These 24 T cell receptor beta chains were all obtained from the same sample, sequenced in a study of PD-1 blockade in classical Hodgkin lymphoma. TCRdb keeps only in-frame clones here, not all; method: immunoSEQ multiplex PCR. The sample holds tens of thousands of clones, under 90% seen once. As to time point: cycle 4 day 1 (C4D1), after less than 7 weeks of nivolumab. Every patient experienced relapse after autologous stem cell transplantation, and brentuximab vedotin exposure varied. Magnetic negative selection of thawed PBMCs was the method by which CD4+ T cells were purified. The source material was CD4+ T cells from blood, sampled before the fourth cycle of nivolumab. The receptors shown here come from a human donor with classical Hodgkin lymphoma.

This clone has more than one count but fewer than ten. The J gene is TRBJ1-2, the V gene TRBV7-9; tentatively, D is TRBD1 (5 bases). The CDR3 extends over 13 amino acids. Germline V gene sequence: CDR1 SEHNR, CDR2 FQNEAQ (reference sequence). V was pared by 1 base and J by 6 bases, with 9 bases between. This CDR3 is CASSLGPGDGYTF. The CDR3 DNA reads TGTGCCAGCAGCTTAGGTCCGGGGGATGGCTACACCTTC.

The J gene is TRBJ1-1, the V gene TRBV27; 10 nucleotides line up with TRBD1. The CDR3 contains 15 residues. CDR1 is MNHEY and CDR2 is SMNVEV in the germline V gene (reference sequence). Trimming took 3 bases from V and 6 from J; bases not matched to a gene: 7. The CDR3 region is CASSFWGQGSPEAFF. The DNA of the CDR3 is TGTGCCAGCAGTTTTTGGGGACAGGGGAGTCCTGAAGCTTTCTTT.

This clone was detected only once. CDR3 amino acids: CASSRGGTEAFF. For the CDR3, the DNA is TGTGCCAGCAGCAGAGGGGGGACTGAAGCTTTCTTT. The chain uses TRBV6-5 and TRBJ1-1, with D tentatively TRBD1 (6 bases). The CDR3 runs to 12 residues. V gave up 6 bases and J gave up 5 bases, with 10 bases separating them. CDR1 MNHEY and CDR2 SVGAGI come from the germline V gene.

CDR3 DNA sequence: TGTGCCTGGACCTACTCCCGGGACAATGGCTACACCTTC. It encodes CAWTYSRDNGYTF. The V gene is TRBV30, the J gene TRBJ1-2, with D perhaps matching TRBD1 (6 bases). CDR1 GTSNPN and CDR2 SVGIG come from the germline V gene (reference sequence). V was shortened by 4 bases and J by 6 bases, with 15 bases between the two germline ends. CDR3 length: 13 amino acids.

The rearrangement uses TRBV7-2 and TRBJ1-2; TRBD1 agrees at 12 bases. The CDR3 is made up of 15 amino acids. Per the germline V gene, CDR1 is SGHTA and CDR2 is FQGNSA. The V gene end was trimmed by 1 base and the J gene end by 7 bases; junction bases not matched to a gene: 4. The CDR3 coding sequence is TGTGCCAGCAGCTTAGTGGGGACAGGGGGCGGTGGCTACACCTTC. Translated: CASSLVGTGGGGYTF.

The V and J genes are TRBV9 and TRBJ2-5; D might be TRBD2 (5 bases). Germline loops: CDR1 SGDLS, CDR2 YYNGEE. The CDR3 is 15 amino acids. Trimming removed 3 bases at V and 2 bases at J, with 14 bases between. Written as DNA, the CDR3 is TGTGCCAGCAGCGCCAATAGCGTGGGGCAAGAGACCCAGTACTTC. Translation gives CASSANSVGQETQYF.

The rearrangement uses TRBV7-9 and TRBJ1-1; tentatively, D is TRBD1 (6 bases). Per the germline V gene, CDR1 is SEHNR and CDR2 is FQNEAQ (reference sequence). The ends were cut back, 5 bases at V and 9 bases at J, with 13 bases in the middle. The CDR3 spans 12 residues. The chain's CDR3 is CASSLNTGKAFF. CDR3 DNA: TGTGCCAGCAGCCTCAATACAGGGAAAGCTTTCTTT.

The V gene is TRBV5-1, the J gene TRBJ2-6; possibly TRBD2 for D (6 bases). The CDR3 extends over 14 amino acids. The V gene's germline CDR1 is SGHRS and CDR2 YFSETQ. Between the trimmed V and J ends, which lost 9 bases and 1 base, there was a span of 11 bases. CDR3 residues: CATNGGSGANVLTF. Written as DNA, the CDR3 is TGCGCCACGAACGGGGGTTCTGGGGCCAACGTCCTGACTTTC.

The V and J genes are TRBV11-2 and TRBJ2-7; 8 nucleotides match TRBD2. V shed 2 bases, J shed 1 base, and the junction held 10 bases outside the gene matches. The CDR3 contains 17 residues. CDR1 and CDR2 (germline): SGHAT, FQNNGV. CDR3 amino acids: CASSLFWSSGGSYEQYF. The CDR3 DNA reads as TGTGCCAGCAGCTTATTCTGGTCCTCGGGGGGGTCCTACGAGCAGTACTTC.

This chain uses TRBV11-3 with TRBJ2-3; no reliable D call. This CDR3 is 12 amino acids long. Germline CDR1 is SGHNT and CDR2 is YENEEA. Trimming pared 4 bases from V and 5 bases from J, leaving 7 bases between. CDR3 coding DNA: TGTGCCAGCAGCTACTCGGGAGATACGCAGTATTTT. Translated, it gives CASSYSGDTQYF.

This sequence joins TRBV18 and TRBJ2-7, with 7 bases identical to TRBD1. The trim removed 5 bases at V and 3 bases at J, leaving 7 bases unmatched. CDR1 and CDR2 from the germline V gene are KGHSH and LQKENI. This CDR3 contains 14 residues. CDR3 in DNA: TGTGCCAGCTCAATTGGACAGGATCACTACGAGCAGTACTTC. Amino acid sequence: CASSIGQDHYEQYF.

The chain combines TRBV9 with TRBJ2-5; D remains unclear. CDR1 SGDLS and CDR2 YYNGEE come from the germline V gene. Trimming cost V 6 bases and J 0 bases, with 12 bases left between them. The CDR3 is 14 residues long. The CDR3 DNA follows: TGTGCCAGCAACCTAGACGCGTACCAAGAGACCCAGTACTTC. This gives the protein CASNLDAYQETQYF.

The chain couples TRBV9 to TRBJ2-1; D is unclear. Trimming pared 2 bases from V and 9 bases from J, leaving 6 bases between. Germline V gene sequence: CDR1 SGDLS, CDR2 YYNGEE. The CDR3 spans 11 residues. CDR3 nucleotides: TGTGCCAGCAGCGTTACCGCTGAGCAGTTCTTC. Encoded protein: CASSVTAEQFF.

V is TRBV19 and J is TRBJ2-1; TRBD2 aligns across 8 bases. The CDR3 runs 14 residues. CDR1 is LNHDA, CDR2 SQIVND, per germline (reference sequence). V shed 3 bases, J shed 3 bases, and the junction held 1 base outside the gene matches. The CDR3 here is CASSIGTSYNEQFF. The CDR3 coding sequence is TGTGCCAGTAGTATCGGGACTAGCTACAATGAGCAGTTCTTC.

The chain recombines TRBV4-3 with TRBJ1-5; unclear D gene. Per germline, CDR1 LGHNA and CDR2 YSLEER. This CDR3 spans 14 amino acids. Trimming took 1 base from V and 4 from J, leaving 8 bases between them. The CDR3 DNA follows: TGCGCCAGCAGCCAAGGTTTAGGGAATCAGCCCCAGCATTTT. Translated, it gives CASSQGLGNQPQHF.

DNA for the CDR3: TGTGCCAGCAGCTTTGGGGCTTCCAATCAGCCCCAGCATTTT. Amino acid sequence: CASSFGASNQPQHF. The genes are TRBV5-6 and TRBJ1-5; maybe TRBD1 (5 bases). The CDR3 loop spans 14 amino acids. V lost 2 bases and J lost 3, with 9 bases in between. Germline assignment: CDR1 SGHDT and CDR2 YYEEEE.

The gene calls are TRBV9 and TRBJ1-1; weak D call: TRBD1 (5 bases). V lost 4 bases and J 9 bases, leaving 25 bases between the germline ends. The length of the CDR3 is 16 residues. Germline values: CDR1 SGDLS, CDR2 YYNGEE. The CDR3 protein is CASSPRPVRDSAKAFF. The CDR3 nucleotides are TGTGCCAGCAGCCCACGTCCGGTTAGGGACTCTGCAAAAGCTTTCTTT. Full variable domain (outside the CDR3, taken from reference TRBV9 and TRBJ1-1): DSGVTQTPKHLITATGQRVTLRCSPRSGDLSVYWYQQSLDQGLQFLIQYYNGEERAKGNILERFSAQQFPDLHSELNLSSLELGDSALYFCASSPRPVRDSAKAFFGQGTRLTVV.

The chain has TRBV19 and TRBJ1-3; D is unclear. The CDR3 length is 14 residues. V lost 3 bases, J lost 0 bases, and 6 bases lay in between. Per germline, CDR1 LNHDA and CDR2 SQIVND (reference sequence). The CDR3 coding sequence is TGTGCCAGTAGTATTCGATTCTCTGGAAACACCATATATTTT. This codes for CASSIRFSGNTIYF.

The CDR3 DNA follows: TGTGCCAGCAGAAACGGGGGGGCGTACGAGCAGTACTTC. Its translation: CASRNGGAYEQYF. This rearrangement joins TRBV7-2 to TRBJ2-7; TRBD2 aligns across 8 bases. The germline CDR1 and CDR2 sequences are SGHTA and FQGNSA. Trimming at V came to 6 bases and at J to 4 bases, leaving 5 bases not matched to a gene. This CDR3 region has 13 residues.

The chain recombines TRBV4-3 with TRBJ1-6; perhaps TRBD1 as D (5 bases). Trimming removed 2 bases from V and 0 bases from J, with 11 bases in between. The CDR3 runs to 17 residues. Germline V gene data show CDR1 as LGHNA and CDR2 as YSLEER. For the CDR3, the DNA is TGCGCCAGCAGCCAATCCAGGGTTAGCTCCTATAATTCACCCCTCCACTTT. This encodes CASSQSRVSSYNSPLHF.

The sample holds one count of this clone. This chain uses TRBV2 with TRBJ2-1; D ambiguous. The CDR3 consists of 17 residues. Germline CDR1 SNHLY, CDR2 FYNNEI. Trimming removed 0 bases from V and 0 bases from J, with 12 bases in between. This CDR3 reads CASSEARVLSSYNEQFF. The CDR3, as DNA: TGTGCCAGCAGTGAAGCTCGTGTTCTAAGCTCCTACAATGAGCAGTTCTTC.

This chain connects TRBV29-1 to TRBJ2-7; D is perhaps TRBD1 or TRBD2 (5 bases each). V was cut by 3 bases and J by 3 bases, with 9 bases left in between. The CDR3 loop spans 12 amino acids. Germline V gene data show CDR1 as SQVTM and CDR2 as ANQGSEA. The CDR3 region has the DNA TGCAGCGTTGATTGGGACGGCTACGAGCAGTACTTC. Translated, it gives CSVDWDGYEQYF.

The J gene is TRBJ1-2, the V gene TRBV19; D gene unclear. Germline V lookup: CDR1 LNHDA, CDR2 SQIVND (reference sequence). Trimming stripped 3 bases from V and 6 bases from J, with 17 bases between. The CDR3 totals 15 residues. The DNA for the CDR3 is TGTGCCAGTAGTATCATTCGGGTTCCGGTAAATGGCTACACCTTC. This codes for CASSIIRVPVNGYTF.

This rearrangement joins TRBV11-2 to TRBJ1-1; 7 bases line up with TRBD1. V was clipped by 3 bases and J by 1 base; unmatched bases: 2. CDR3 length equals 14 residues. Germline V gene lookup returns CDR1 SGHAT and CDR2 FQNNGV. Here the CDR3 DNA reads TGTGCCAGCAGCTTCCACAGGGGGAACACTGAAGCTTTCTTT. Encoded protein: CASSFHRGNTEAFF.